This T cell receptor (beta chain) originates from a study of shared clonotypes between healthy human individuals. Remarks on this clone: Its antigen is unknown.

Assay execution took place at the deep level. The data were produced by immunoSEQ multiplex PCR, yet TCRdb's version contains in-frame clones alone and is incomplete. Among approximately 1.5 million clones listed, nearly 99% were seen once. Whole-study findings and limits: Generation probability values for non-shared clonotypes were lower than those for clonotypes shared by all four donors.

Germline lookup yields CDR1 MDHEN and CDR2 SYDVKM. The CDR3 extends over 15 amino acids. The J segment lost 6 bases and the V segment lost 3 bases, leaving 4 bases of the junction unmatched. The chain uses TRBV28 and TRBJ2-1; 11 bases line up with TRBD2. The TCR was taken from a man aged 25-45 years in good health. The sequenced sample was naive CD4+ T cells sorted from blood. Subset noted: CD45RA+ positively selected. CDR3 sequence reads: CASSFPGTSGNEQFF. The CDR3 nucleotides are TGTGCCAGCAGTTTCCCCGGGACTAGCGGCAATGAGCAGTTCTTC.